A single sample is the source of the 15 T cell receptor beta chains below, sequenced in a study of read filtering for tumor transcriptome and immune sequencing. The library was built from about 370 ng RNA with molecular barcoded adaptors for alpha/delta and beta/gamma chains. TCRdb passed the reads through MiXCR, listing each CDR3 protein once. The sample shows 60,000 or so distinct CDR3 sequences, 15% to 20% of them seen only once. Sequenced: a population of CD138-negative cells sorted from bone marrow. The receptors stem from a donor at least 40 years old with multiple myeloma.

This clonotype was counted at least ten times. The CDR3 DNA reads TGTGCCAGCAGCTTAGGAGGGACGGAACAAGAGACCCAGTACTTC. Its protein product is CASSLGGTEQETQYF. V gene TRBV11-3 combines with J gene TRBJ2-5; D may match TRBD1 or TRBD2 (5 bases each). The length of the CDR3 is 15 residues. CDR1 and CDR2 from the germline V gene are SGHNT and YENEEA. Deletions cut 1 base from V and 2 bases from J, with 11 bases between.

This clonotype was counted ten times or more. The chain links TRBV18 to TRBJ2-7; D call uncertain. Between the trimmed V and J ends, which lost 3 bases and 6 bases, there was a span of 15 bases. Germline loops: CDR1 KGHSH, CDR2 LQKENI. The CDR3 is 14 amino acids. The chain's CDR3 is CASSPGYSGPEQYF. The CDR3 DNA sequence: TGTGCCAGCTCACCGGGGTATTCAGGACCCGAGCAGTACTTC.

This clonotype was seen many times. The chain uses TRBV2 and TRBJ2-1, with no clear D. Trimming removed 6 bases at V and 0 bases at J, with 12 bases between. CDR1 SNHLY and CDR2 FYNNEI come from the germline V gene. The CDR3 sequence is 15 residues long. The CDR3 loop is CASRMDHSSYNEQFF. In DNA form, the CDR3 reads TGTGCCAGCAGGATGGACCATTCCTCCTACAATGAGCAGTTCTTC.

This clonotype was seen repeatedly, ten times or more. The chain employs TRBV20-1 and TRBJ2-3; 9 bases are a match to TRBD1. CDR3 length: 16 amino acids. The germline gives CDR1 DFQATT, CDR2 SNEGSKA (reference sequence). V gave up 6 bases and J gave up 0 bases; unmatched junction bases: 10. The CDR3 here is CSAPDRTGASTDTQYF. CDR3 in DNA: TGCAGTGCCCCAGACCGGACAGGGGCTAGCACAGATACGCAGTATTTT.

This clonotype was observed a few times. A much larger clone differs from this one at a single base, so this may be a read error. The chain links TRBV9 to TRBJ1-4; D gene uncertain. The germline gives CDR1 SGDLS, CDR2 YYNGEE. The CDR3 is 15 residues long. As DNA, the CDR3 is TGTGCCAGCAGCGTAGATCCGACAACTAATGAAAAACTGCTTTTT. It specifies CASSVDPTTNEKLLF.

This clonotype occurred many times. The V call is TRBV15, the J call TRBJ1-2; D is perhaps TRBD1 (6 bases). The CDR3 has 15 amino acids. CDR1 LNHNV and CDR2 YYDKDF come from the germline V gene (reference sequence). V shed 3 bases and J shed 3 bases, with 14 bases lying between them. CDR3 nucleotide sequence: TGTGCCACCAGCAGCGGGCAGGGGCCCGACTATGGCTACACCTTC. This encodes CATSSGQGPDYGYTF.

Remarks on this clonotype: Given a far larger clone just one base away, this is likely a sequencing read error. The rearrangement uses TRBV5-5 and TRBJ1-4; 8 bases map to TRBD1. The J call may be in error: the DNA end matches TRBJ2-3 better. The germline V gene has CDR1 SGHKS and CDR2 YYEKEE (reference sequence). The CDR3 has 14 residues. The CDR3 nucleotides read TGTGCCAGCAGTTTTCTAATGACAGGGGATATGCAGTATTTT. It specifies CASSFLMTGDMQYF.

This clonotype was seen at least ten times. The rearrangement links TRBV14 to TRBJ1-2; tentative D call: TRBD1 (5 bases). V was clipped by 4 bases and J by 4 bases, with 10 bases between them. CDR3 length equals 13 residues. Germline V lookup: CDR1 SGHDN, CDR2 FVKESK. CDR3 coding DNA: TGTGCCAGCAGCCCCCCGGGGGTCTATGGCTACACCTTC. This gives the protein CASSPPGVYGYTF.

This sequence joins TRBV18 and TRBJ2-3, with D possibly being TRBD2 (6 bases). The CDR3 totals 14 residues. V lost 7 bases and J 6 bases, leaving 17 bases between the germline ends. Germline CDR1 KGHSH, CDR2 LQKENI. The CDR3 nucleotides are TGTGCCAGCTTCCGGGAAAGGGACTGGGATACGCAGTATTTT. As protein: CASFRERDWDTQYF.

A note on this clonotype: This may come from a read error, since a much larger clone is one base off. This chain uses TRBV5-1 with TRBJ1-1, with unresolved D. Germline CDR1 is SGHRS and CDR2 is YFSETQ. CDR3 size: 13 residues. DNA of the CDR3: TGCGCCGGCAGCTTGAACTCGAACACTGAAGCTTTCTTT. It encodes CAGSLNSNTEAFF.

On this clonotype itself: With a much larger clone just one base away, this may be a read error. The chain has TRBV28 and TRBJ2-7; D perhaps matches TRBD2 (6 bases). Deletions cut 10 bases from V and 3 bases from J, with 13 bases between. This CDR3 is 12 amino acids long. Germline lookup yields CDR1 MDHEN and CDR2 SYDVKM. CDR3 nucleotide sequence: TGTGCCACCGGGACTGCCTACTACGAGCAGTACTTC. Its protein is CATGTAYYEQYF.

This clonotype was seen many times. The genes are TRBV5-1 and TRBJ2-1; TRBD2 matches 9 bases. The CDR3 consists of 15 residues. Unmatched junction bases numbered 3, after V lost 1 base and J lost 4 bases. Germline CDR1 SGHRS, CDR2 YFSETQ. CDR3 bases: TGCGCCAGCAGCTTGTCTAGCGGGGATTACAATGAGCAGTTCTTC. Amino acid sequence: CASSLSSGDYNEQFF. The full variable domain, completed using reference TRBV5-1 and TRBJ2-1, is KAGVTQTPRYLIKTRGQQVTLSCSPISGHRSVSWYQQTPGQGLQFLFEYFSETQRNKGNFPGRFSGRQFSNSRSEMNVSTLELGDSALYLCASSLSSGDYNEQFFGPGTRLTVL.

In its sample, this clonotype was seen many times. CDR3 loop: CASSFSSGGWDEQFF. In nucleotides, the CDR3 is TGTGCCAGCAGTTTCTCTAGCGGGGGGTGGGATGAGCAGTTCTTC. This rearrangement joins TRBV28 to TRBJ2-1; TRBD2 agrees at 11 bases. Per the germline V gene, CDR1 is MDHEN and CDR2 is SYDVKM. The ends lost 3 bases at V and 8 bases at J; junction bases unmatched: 6. The CDR3 is made up of 15 amino acids.

This clonotype was found many times. The rearrangement joins TRBV4-2 to TRBJ2-1; 13 nucleotides agree with TRBD2. CDR3 length: 19 amino acids. Unmatched junction bases numbered 11, after V lost 2 bases and J lost 4 bases. Germline values: CDR1 LGHNA, CDR2 YNFKEQ. The CDR3 DNA reads as TGTGCCAGCAGCCAATACAGTGGACTAGCGGGAGCGGGGTACAATGAGCAGTTCTTC. It codes for CASSQYSGLAGAGYNEQFF.

About this clonotype: A much more abundant neighbour one base away suggests this may be a read error. The chain has TRBV12-3 or TRBV12-4 and TRBJ1-6, with D possibly matching TRBD1 (5 bases). The CDR3 length is 12 residues. The CDR3 loop is CASSFLGGSVFF. The CDR3 DNA is TGTGCCAGCAGTTTCCTGGGGGGGAGTGTTTTCTTT.